Following are 2 T cell receptor beta chains from one sample sequenced in a study of shared clonotypes between healthy human individuals. TCRdb's copy holds only in-frame clones and misses some; the assay was immunoSEQ multiplex PCR. This sample has about 2.4 million clones; under 95% occur once, and the top ten carry roughly 0.39%. Sequencing input: naive CD4+ T cells from PBMCs. Subset given: CD45RA+ positively selected. All receptors come from a man younger than 30 in good health. Some clones in this sample may be carry-over from other donors' samples.

V and J are TRBV5-1 and TRBJ2-3; D possibly corresponds to TRBD1 (5 bases). Trimming removed 0 bases from V and 5 bases from J, with 16 bases in between. The length of the CDR3 is 16 residues. Germline CDR1 is SGHRS and CDR2 is YFSETQ. The chain's CDR3 is CASSLVAGIRGDTQYF. DNA for the CDR3: TGCGCCAGCAGCTTGGTTGCCGGTATAAGGGGAGATACGCAGTATTTT.

This clone has a handful of counts. J is TRBJ1-2 and V is TRBV29-1; no reliable D call. The germline V gene encodes CDR1 SQVTM and CDR2 ANQGSEA. The CDR3 loop spans 13 amino acids. The V end lost 7 bases, the J end lost 3 bases, and 15 bases lay between the germline ends. The DNA for the CDR3 is TGCAGCGCCTTTCGGGCGGATGACTATGGCTACACCTTC. It codes for CSAFRADDYGYTF.